These 10 T cell receptor beta chains share one sample of origin, sequenced in a study of naive and memory T cell subsets. Overall study findings and caveats: Especially in CD8 cells, naive repertoires contained a few larger clonotypes, possibly CD45RA-re-expressing memory cells.

These receptors' antigens are unknown. The beta constant-region primer was an equimolar mix of two oligonucleotides covering TRBC1 and TRBC2. Nested alpha and beta constant-region primers with the SP2 primer drove four PCR rounds on ligated cDNA. One entry per CDR3 protein, called by TCRdb with MiXCR from the UMI-ligation and nested PCR reads. Seen here are over 110,000 distinct CDR3 sequences, approximately 18% observed once, and the top ten hold 0.5% to 0.75%. Sequencing was done on a sample of naive CD8+ T cells from blood. Every receptor here comes from a human donor in good health.

The chain uses TRBV7-9 and TRBJ1-2, with TRBD1 as a possible D gene (6 bases). Germline CDR1 reads SEHNR; CDR2 reads FQNEAQ (reference sequence). The CDR3 sequence is 13 residues long. V was trimmed by 1 base and J by 6 bases, leaving 9 bases between them. CDR3 sequence: CASSLEAGDGYTF. The CDR3 nucleotides read TGTGCCAGCAGCTTAGAGGCAGGGGATGGCTACACCTTC.

The rearrangement uses TRBV20-1 and TRBJ2-7; perhaps TRBD1 as D (5 bases). Trimming cost V 0 bases and J 4 bases, with 16 bases left between them. This CDR3 region has 15 residues. Germline V CDR1 and CDR2: DFQATT, SNEGSKA (reference sequence). The CDR3 coding sequence is TGCAGTGCTAGAGATCTTGGACATTTGGATTACGAGCAGTACTTC. The encoded protein is CSARDLGHLDYEQYF.

J is TRBJ2-3 and V is TRBV20-1; tentatively, D is TRBD1 (6 bases). The germline CDR1 and CDR2 sequences are DFQATT and SNEGSKA (reference sequence). The CDR3 contains 16 residues. Trimming took off 3 bases at V and 4 bases at J, with 20 bases between the two ends. For the CDR3, the DNA is TGCAGTGCTAGGGACGGACAGTCAGAGTCCGCAGATACGCAGTATTTT. As protein: CSARDGQSESADTQYF.

This clonotype was seen more than once but under ten times. The rearrangement uses TRBV27 and TRBJ2-7; TRBD2 might be the D (6 bases). V lost 3 bases and J 7 bases, leaving 10 bases between the germline ends. There are 12 residues in the CDR3. From germline, CDR1 is MNHEY and CDR2 SMNVEV (reference sequence). This CDR3 reads CASSFGGNEQYF. The CDR3, as DNA: TGTGCCAGCAGTTTTGGCGGGAATGAGCAGTACTTC.

A few counts support this clonotype. The V gene is TRBV15, the J gene TRBJ2-7, with TRBD2 matching over 8 bases. V shed 0 bases and J 0 bases; nucleotides not matched to a gene: 10. Germline CDR1 LNHNV, CDR2 YYDKDF (reference sequence). The CDR3 is 18 residues long. The DNA for the CDR3 is TGTGCCACCAGCAGAGATCTCCCCCCGGGACTAGACTCCTACGAGCAGTACTTC. Translating it yields CATSRDLPPGLDSYEQYF.

The sample holds a few counts of this clonotype. This chain uses TRBV6-5 with TRBJ2-3, with TRBD2 as a possible D gene (6 bases). Germline assignment: CDR1 MNHEY and CDR2 SVGAGI. V was shortened by 4 bases and J by 4 bases, with 18 bases between the two germline ends. The CDR3 runs 16 residues. CDR3 in amino acids: CASSSLAEGGADTQYF. DNA for the CDR3: TGTGCCAGCAGTTCCCTAGCCGAGGGAGGAGCAGATACGCAGTATTTT.

This clonotype was seen more than once but under ten times. The V gene is TRBV27, the J gene TRBJ2-3, with D uncertain. Trimming pared 7 bases from V and 6 bases from J, leaving 17 bases between. CDR1 is MNHEY and CDR2 is SMNVEV in the germline V gene (reference sequence). The CDR3 consists of 14 residues. The CDR3 DNA reads TGTGCCAGCACCCGTATGGGCGGCAGGGATACGCAGTATTTT. It specifies CASTRMGGRDTQYF.

J is TRBJ2-1 and V is TRBV4-1; TRBD2 matches 8 bases. The CDR3 consists of 15 residues. J was trimmed by 3 bases and V by 2 bases; bases with no gene match: 3. In germline, CDR1 is MGHRA, CDR2 YSYEKL. The chain's CDR3 is CASSQRSGSYNEQFF. DNA for the CDR3: TGCGCCAGCAGCCAACGGAGCGGGAGCTACAATGAGCAGTTCTTC.

The sample holds a few counts of this clonotype. The DNA of the CDR3 is TGTGCCACCAGCAGAGATCGAGGGGGCGCTGGGGCCAACGTCCTGACTTTC. This codes for CATSRDRGGAGANVLTF. The V gene is TRBV15, the J gene TRBJ2-6; 7 bases are a match to TRBD1. The V segment lost 0 bases and the J segment 2 bases; nucleotides outside the gene matches: 4. The CDR3 consists of 17 residues. Germline V lookup: CDR1 LNHNV, CDR2 YYDKDF (reference sequence).

This chain links TRBV12-3 or TRBV12-4 with TRBJ2-7, with TRBD2 matching 11 bases. V trimming: 0 bases; J trimming: 5 bases; junction bases outside the gene matches: 6. The CDR3 is 16 residues long. CDR3 sequence (DNA): TGTGCCAGCAGTTTAGCGCTCGGGACTAGCGGCCACGAGCAGTACTTC. It translates to CASSLALGTSGHEQYF.